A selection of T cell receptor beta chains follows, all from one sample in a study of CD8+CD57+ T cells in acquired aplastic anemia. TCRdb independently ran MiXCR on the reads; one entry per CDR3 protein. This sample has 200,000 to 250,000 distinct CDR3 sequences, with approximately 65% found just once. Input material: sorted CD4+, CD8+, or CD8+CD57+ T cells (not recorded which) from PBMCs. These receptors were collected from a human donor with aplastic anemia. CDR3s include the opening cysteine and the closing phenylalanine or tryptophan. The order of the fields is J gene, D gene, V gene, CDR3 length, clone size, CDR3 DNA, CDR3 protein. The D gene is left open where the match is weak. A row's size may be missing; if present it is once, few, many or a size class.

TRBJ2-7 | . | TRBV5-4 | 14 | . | TGTGCCAGCAGCTTGGATCCAGAGGACTACGAGCAGTACTTC | CASSLDPEDYEQYF
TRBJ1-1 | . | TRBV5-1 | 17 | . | TGCGCCAGCAGCTTGCGGTCAATGTCGACAGCGAACACTGAAGCTTTCTTT | CASSLRSMSTANTEAFF
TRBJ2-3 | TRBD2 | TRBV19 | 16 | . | TGTGCCAGTAGTATAGGTGCGGGGGGGTTCACAGATACGCAGTATTTT | CASSIGAGGFTDTQYF
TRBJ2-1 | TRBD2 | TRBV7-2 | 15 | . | TGTGCCAGCAGCTCCACTAGCGGGGTCGACAATGAGCAGTTCTTC | CASSSTSGVDNEQFF
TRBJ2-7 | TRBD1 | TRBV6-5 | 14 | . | TGTGCCAGCAGTTACAGGGGGCCGGGTTACGAGCAGTACTTC | CASSYRGPGYEQYF
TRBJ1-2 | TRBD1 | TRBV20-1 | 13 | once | TGCAGTGCTCTCCGGGACAGGGGTTATGGCTACACCTTC | CSALRDRGYGYTF
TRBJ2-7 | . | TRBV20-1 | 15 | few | TGCAGTGCTAGAGCTCGGCGGGATAGCTCCTACGAGCAGTACTTC | CSARARRDSSYEQYF
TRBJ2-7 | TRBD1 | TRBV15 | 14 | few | TGTGCCACCAGCGGGGACAGCGAATCCTACGAGCAGTACTTC | CATSGDSESYEQYF
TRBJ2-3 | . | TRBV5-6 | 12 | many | TGTGCCAGCAGCTTGGATCCAGATACGCAGTATTTT | CASSLDPDTQYF
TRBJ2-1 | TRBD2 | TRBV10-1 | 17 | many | TGCGCCAGCCCCCCAGCGGGGGGCCTTAGCTCCTACAATGAGCAGTTCTTC | CASPPAGGLSSYNEQFF
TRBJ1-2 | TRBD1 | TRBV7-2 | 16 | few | TGTGCCAGCAGCTTAGCAGGACAGGGGGGATTCTATGGCTACACCTTC | CASSLAGQGGFYGYTF
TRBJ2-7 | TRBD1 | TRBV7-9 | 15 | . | TGTGCCAGCAGCTCGCCGGGACAGGGTACCTACGAGCAGTACTTC | CASSSPGQGTYEQYF
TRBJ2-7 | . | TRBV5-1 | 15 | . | TGCGCCAGCAGCCCAACCCCAATAGTGGCCTACGAGCAGTACTTC | CASSPTPIVAYEQYF
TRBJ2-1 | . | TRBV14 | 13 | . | TGTGCCAGCAGCCAAGTTCGACAGGATGAGCAGTTCTTC | CASSQVRQDEQFF
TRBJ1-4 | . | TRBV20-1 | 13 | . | TGCAGTGCCCAGGGTTCAACTAATGAAAAACTGTTTTTT | CSAQGSTNEKLFF
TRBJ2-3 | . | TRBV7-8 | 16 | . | TGTGCCAGCAGCGTAGACGACCCGTCGAGGGTAGATACGCAGTATTTT | CASSVDDPSRVDTQYF
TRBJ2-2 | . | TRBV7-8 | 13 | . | TGTGCCAGCAAAGCTCCCAACACCGGGGAGCTGTTTTTT | CASKAPNTGELFF
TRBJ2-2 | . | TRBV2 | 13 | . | TGTGCCAGCAGTCTAGACATTCTCAGGGAGCTGTTTTTT | CASSLDILRELFF